This paragraph reports one T cell receptor (beta chain). The sample comes from a study of cytomegalovirus exposure and HLA in healthy donors. Germline CDR1 is SGHVS and CDR2 is FNYEAQ. V was cut by 1 base and J by 8 bases, with 15 bases left in between. The CDR3 covers 15 residues. Amplification used 60 Vbeta primers and 13 Jbeta primers. Here immunoSEQ multiplex PCR was the method, and the copy in TCRdb shows in-frame clones only, minus some. The sample includes approximately 220,000 clones, roughly 84% of them seen just once. The sequencing sample was made of PBMCs. This TCR was recovered from a boy aged 2 to 10 in good health and CMV-seronegative. The rearrangement uses TRBV7-6 and TRBJ2-1, with D tentatively TRBD2 (7 bases). CDR3 nucleotides: TGTGCCAGCAGCTTAGTGCGGGGGCAAGGAGATGAGCAGTTCTTC. Its protein product is CASSLVRGQGDEQFF.